This TCR beta chain was identified during a study of T cell clonotyping in hematopoietic cell transplantation. Documented time point: recipient sample about 28 days before transplant, after cytoreduction. The CDR3 runs 14 residues. Germline V gene lookup returns CDR1 SQVTM and CDR2 ANQGSEA. V lost 4 bases and J lost 4, with 16 bases in between. Produced via immunoSEQ multiplex PCR; TCRdb's table is partial and in-frame only. Here the sample spans 25,000 to 30,000 clones, roughly 84% being singletons. The sample was peripheral blood mononuclear cells, taken before stem cell transplant. This sequence joins TRBV29-1 and TRBJ1-2; unclear D gene. This TCR was recovered from a man aged 35-49 years with acute myeloid leukemia. Some clones in this sample may be carry-over from other donors' samples. CDR3 region: CSVVFNSVVYGYTF. The CDR3, as DNA: TGCAGCGTTGTTTTTAACAGCGTCGTCTATGGCTACACCTTC.